This TCR beta chain was recovered during a study of Ad26.COV2.S vaccination and SARS-CoV-2 variants. The overall study: By the intramuscular route, Ad26.COV2.S was given once, or twice 56 days apart. Whole-study results and caveats: Quantification of TCR breadth and depth may have yielded underestimates of total T cell responses.

Treatment of the sample: some 20 received Ad26.COV2.S at low or high dose, single or two shots; 5 received placebo; per-sample allocation not given. Vaccine and placebo recipients were sampled on day 63 after the first injection. Sequencing was performed with immunoSEQ multiplex PCR; in TCRdb, only in-frame clones are kept and a portion is missing. Found here are about 400,000 clones, 83% of them singletons; the top ten hold 7% to 9.5%. CDR1 and CDR2 from the germline V gene are SGHTA and FQGNSA. V was shortened by 4 bases and J by 3 bases, with 13 bases between the two germline ends. The CDR3 is 15 amino acids. As to this clone: The antigen is unknown.

Specimen: peripheral blood, collected in a trial of Ad26.COV2.S vaccine versus placebo. The clonotype originates from a person between 18 and 65 years old who received the Ad26.COV2.S COVID-19 vaccine or a placebo. The chain carries TRBV7-2 and TRBJ1-3; TRBD1 is a possible D gene (5 bases). The DNA of the CDR3 is TGTGCCAGCAGCTGGGGCGGGACGGATGGAAACACCATATATTTT. It yields the protein CASSWGGTDGNTIYF.